This T cell receptor (beta chain) emerged from a study of beta chain features in type 1 diabetes. Study-wide findings and caveats: Within each of all four CD4+ subsets, Type 1 diabetes patients had TCRB CDR3s that were moderately but significantly shorter.

To note about this clone: Its antigen is still unknown.

Investigators reverse transcribed all isolated RNA, so they sequenced expressed TCRB transcripts. Sequencing was performed with immunoSEQ multiplex PCR; in TCRdb, only in-frame clones are kept and a portion is missing. The sample carries around 690,000 clones, roughly 12% recorded once. Averaging approximately 0.11 L, one heparinised blood draw came from each individual donor. The CDR3 extends over 16 amino acids. Trimming took off 0 bases at V and 0 bases at J, with 12 bases between the two ends. Germline values: CDR1 GTSNPN, CDR2 SVGIG (reference sequence). V is TRBV30 and J is TRBJ1-3; D unclear. This TCR was recovered from a man aged 25-45 years with type 1 diabetes. The sequencing input was naive CD4+ T cells from blood. The DNA of the CDR3 is TGTGCCTGGAGTGTGGGAGGGAGCCACTCTGGAAACACCATATATTTT. Amino acids: CAWSVGGSHSGNTIYF.